This T cell receptor (beta chain) is drawn from a study of control samples from healthy donors and cancer patients. Repertoires were generated with immunoSEQ multiplex PCR, while TCRdb's copy carries only in-frame clones and drops some. Counted here are over 150,000 clones, 94% occurring once; the ten biggest clones make up around 1.5%. The germline V gene has CDR1 MNHEY and CDR2 SVGEGT. J lost 11 bases, V lost 6 bases, and 7 bases had no gene match. The CDR3 runs 12 residues. This sequence joins TRBV6-2 or TRBV6-3 and TRBJ1-1, with 9 bases fitting TRBD1. The receptor was derived from a woman in her late teens or twenties in good health. The sequenced sample consisted of blood. The CDR3 reads CASSSRDREAFF. The CDR3 DNA follows: TGTGCCAGCAGCTCCCGGGACAGGGAGGCTTTCTTT.